The 9 T cell receptor beta chains below were found in one sample sequenced in a study of shared clonotypes between healthy human individuals. The assay was immunoSEQ multiplex PCR, and TCRdb's table has in-frame clones only and misses some. The table shows about 960,000 clones, with approximately 76% occurring only once. Material for sequencing was memory CD4+ T cells sorted from blood. Subset indicated: CD45RA-negative fraction. Receptors originate from a man between 18 and 35 years old in good health.

V gene TRBV7-2 combines with J gene TRBJ2-3; D may be TRBD1 or TRBD2 (5 bases each). V shed 4 bases and J shed 4 bases, with 9 bases lying between them. This CDR3 contains 13 residues. CDR1 and CDR2 (germline): SGHTA, FQGNSA. Written as DNA, the CDR3 is TGTGCCAGCAGCTCGCAGGGACCAGATACGCAGTATTTT. It codes for CASSSQGPDTQYF.

In regard to this clone: At one of its ends the junction is not consistent with the germline gene, which may arise from a read error. The J gene is TRBJ2-1, the V gene TRBV7-7; tentatively, D is TRBD1 or TRBD2 (6 bases each). The V gene's germline CDR1 is SSHAT and CDR2 FNYEAQ (reference sequence). The CDR3 runs 16 residues. The CDR3 sequence is CASSPRGLSSYNEQFF. As DNA, the CDR3 is TGTGCTAGCAGCCCTCGGGGGCTGAGCTCCTACAATGAGCAGTTCTTC. The whole variable domain, filled in from reference TRBV7-7 and TRBJ2-1, reads GAGVSQSPRYKVTKRGQDVTLRCDPISSHATLYWYQQALGQGPEFLTYFNYEAQPDKSGLPSDRFSAERPEGSISTLTIQRTEQRDSAMYRCASSPRGLSSYNEQFFGPGTRLTVL.

This clone was detected once. This chain links TRBV5-6 with TRBJ2-1, with 8 bases fitting TRBD1. Unmatched junction bases numbered 1, after V lost 2 bases and J lost 3 bases. The CDR3 has 14 residues. The germline V gene has CDR1 SGHDT and CDR2 YYEEEE. CDR3 sequence reads: CASSFGQGYNEQFF. The CDR3 nucleotides are TGTGCCAGCAGCTTTGGACAGGGCTACAATGAGCAGTTCTTC.

The chain joins TRBV30 to TRBJ2-3; D is possibly TRBD1 (7 bases). CDR3 length: 12 amino acids. Germline V gene lookup returns CDR1 GTSNPN and CDR2 SVGIG (reference sequence). Trimming took off 3 bases at V and 10 bases at J, with 14 bases between the two ends. For the CDR3, the DNA is TGTGCCTGGAGAGGGGGCGGGACCGCGCAGTATTTT. It encodes CAWRGGGTAQYF.

The CDR3 bases are TGTGCCAGCTCACCCGAGGGACAGAGTAACGAGCAGTACTTC. Translating it yields CASSPEGQSNEQYF. The J gene is TRBJ2-7, the V gene TRBV18, with 7 bases that match TRBD1. CDR1 and CDR2 (germline): KGHSH, LQKENI. The V and J ends lost 3 bases and 5 bases, in that order; junction bases with no gene match: 7. This CDR3 is built from 14 residues.

The chain joins TRBV4-2 to TRBJ1-2; possible D gene TRBD1, 6 bases. Trimming pared 0 bases from V and 0 bases from J, leaving 11 bases between. Germline CDR1 is LGHNA and CDR2 is YNFKEQ. This CDR3 is 16 amino acids long. The CDR3 loop reads CASSQDPGTPNYGYTF. CDR3 nucleotide sequence: TGTGCCAGCAGCCAAGATCCAGGGACACCTAACTATGGCTACACCTTC.

This chain joins TRBV5-6 and TRBJ2-4; 7 bases agree with TRBD2. Trimming cost V 0 bases and J 0 bases; bases outside gene matches: 3. The CDR3 runs 16 residues. Per the germline V gene, CDR1 is SGHDT and CDR2 is YYEEEE. The CDR3 spells CASSLGLALAKNIQYF. The CDR3 DNA sequence: TGTGCCAGCAGCTTGGGACTAGCTTTAGCCAAAAACATTCAGTACTTC.

This chain joins TRBV6-5 and TRBJ2-4; D is unresolved. V was cut by 5 bases and J by 7 bases, with 15 bases left in between. The CDR3 has 14 amino acids. In germline, CDR1 is MNHEY, CDR2 SVGAGI. CDR3 sequence (DNA): TGTGCCAGCAGTACCCCCATGGACCGGAACATTCAGTACTTC. This gives the protein CASSTPMDRNIQYF.

V and J are TRBV30 and TRBJ2-1, with D possibly TRBD2 on 7 matching bases. Germline lookup yields CDR1 GTSNPN and CDR2 SVGIG (reference sequence). The CDR3 has 14 amino acids. The ends were cut back, 5 bases at V and 3 bases at J, with 14 bases in the middle. CDR3 DNA: TGTGCCTGGGGGGAGGGCAGGGGCTACAATGAGCAGTTCTTC. It translates to CAWGEGRGYNEQFF.